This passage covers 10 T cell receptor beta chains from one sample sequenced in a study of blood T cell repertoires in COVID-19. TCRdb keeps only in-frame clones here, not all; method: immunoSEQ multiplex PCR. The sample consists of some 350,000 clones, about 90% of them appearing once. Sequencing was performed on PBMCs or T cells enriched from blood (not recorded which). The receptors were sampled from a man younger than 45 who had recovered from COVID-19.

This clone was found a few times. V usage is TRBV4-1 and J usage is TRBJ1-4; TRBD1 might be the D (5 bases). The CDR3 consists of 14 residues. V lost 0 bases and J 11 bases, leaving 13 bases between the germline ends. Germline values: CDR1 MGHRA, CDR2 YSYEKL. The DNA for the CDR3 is TGCGCCAGCAGCCAAGAAGGCGCAGGGTGGAAACTGTTTTTT. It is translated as CASSQEGAGWKLFF.

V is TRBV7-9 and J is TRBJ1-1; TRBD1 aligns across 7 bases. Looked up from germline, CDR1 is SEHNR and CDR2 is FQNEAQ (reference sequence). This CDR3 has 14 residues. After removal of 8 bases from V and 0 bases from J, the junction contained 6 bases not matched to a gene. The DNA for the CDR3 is TGTGCCAGCCCCCGGGACAGCCTGAACACTGAAGCTTTCTTT. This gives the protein CASPRDSLNTEAFF.

CDR3: CASSFRVGTEAFF. The CDR3 region has the DNA TGTGCCAGCAGTTTCAGGGTCGGCACTGAAGCTTTCTTT. J is TRBJ1-1 and V is TRBV12-3 or TRBV12-4; TRBD1 might be the D (5 bases). This CDR3 has 13 residues. Trimming stripped 3 bases from V and 4 bases from J, with 9 bases between.

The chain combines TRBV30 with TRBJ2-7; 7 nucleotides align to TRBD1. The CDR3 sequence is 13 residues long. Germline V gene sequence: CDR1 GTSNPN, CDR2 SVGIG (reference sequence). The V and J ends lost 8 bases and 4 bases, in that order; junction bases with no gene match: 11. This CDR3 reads CAGLRDSLYEQYF. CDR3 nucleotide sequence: TGTGCCGGCCTCCGGGACAGTTTGTACGAGCAGTACTTC. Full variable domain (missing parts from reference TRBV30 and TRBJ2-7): SQTIHQWPATLVQPVGSPLSLECTVEGTSNPNLYWYRQAAGRGLQLLFYSVGIGQISSEVPQNLSASRPQDRQFILSSKKLLLSDSGFYLCAGLRDSLYEQYFGPGTRLTVT.

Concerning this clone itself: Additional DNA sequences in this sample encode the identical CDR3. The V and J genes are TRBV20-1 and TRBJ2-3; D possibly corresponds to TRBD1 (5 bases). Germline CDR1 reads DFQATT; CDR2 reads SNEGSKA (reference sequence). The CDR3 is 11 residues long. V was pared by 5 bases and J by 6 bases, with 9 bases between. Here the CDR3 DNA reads TGCAGTGCTGCATCAGGGGATACGCAGTATTTT. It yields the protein CSAASGDTQYF.

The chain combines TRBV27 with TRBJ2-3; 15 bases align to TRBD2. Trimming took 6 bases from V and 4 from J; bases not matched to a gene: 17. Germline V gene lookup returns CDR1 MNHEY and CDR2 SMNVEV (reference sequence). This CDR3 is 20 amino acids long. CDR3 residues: CASRPLDRGLAGGGADTQYF. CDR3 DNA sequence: TGTGCCAGCAGACCCCTAGACCGCGGACTAGCGGGGGGGGGAGCAGATACGCAGTATTTT.

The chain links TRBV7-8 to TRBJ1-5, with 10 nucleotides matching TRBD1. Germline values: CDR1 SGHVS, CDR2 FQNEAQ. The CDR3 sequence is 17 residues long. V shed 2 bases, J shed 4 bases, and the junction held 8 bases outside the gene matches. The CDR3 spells CASSLRPRTGGNQPQHF. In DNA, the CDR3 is TGTGCCAGCAGCTTAAGGCCGCGGACAGGGGGGAATCAGCCCCAGCATTTT.

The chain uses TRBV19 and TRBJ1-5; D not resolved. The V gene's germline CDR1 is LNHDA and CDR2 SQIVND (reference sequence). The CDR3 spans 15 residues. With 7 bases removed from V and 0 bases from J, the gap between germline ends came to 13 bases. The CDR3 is CASTPGSVSNQPQHF. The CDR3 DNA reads TGTGCCAGTACCCCGGGGTCCGTTAGCAATCAGCCCCAGCATTTT.

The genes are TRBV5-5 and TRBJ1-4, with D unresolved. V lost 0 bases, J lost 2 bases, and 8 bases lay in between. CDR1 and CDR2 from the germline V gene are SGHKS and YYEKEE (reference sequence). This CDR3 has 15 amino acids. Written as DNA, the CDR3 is TGTGCCAGCAGCTTGGCACGGCGGACTAATGAAAAACTGTTTTTT. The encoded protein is CASSLARRTNEKLFF.

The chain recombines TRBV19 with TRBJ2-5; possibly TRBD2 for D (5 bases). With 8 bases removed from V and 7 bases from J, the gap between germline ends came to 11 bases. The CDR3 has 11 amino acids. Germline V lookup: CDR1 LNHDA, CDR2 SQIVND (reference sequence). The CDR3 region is CASGIRGTQYF. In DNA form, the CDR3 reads TGTGCCAGTGGGATTCGGGGGACCCAGTACTTC.